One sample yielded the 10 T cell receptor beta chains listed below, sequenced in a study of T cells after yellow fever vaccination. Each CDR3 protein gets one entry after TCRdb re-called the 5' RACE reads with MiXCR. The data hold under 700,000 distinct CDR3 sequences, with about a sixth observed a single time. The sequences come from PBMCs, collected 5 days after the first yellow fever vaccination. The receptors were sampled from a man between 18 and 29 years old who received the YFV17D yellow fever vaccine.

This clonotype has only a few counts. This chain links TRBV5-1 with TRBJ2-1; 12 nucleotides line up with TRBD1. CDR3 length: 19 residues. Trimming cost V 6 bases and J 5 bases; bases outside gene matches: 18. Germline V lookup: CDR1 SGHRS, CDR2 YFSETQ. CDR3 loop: CASTRPWDRGLKEDNEQFF. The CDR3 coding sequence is TGCGCCAGCACGAGGCCGTGGGACAGGGGGCTAAAGGAGGACAATGAGCAGTTCTTC.

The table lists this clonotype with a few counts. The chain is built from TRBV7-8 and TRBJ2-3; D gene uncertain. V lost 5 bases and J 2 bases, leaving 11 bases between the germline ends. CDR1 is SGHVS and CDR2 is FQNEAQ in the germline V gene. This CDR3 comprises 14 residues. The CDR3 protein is CASSLLRNTDTQYF. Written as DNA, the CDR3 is TGTGCCAGCAGCCTACTAAGGAACACAGATACGCAGTATTTT.

The CDR3 nucleotides read TGCAGTATACCCCAGGTCGGCGGGGAGACCCAGTACTTC. Its protein product is CSIPQVGGETQYF. This rearrangement joins TRBV20-1 to TRBJ2-5; D might be TRBD2 (5 bases). The CDR3 has 13 amino acids. The V and J ends lost 8 bases and 5 bases respectively, with 18 bases between them. Germline lookup yields CDR1 DFQATT and CDR2 SNEGSKA (reference sequence).

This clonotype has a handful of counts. The CDR3 coding sequence is TGTGCCAGCAGCACCAGGAAGTCAGATTCACCCCTCCACTTT. Residues: CASSTRKSDSPLHF. This rearrangement joins TRBV6-1 to TRBJ1-6; no definite D call. Trimming took off 6 bases at V and 8 bases at J, with 14 bases between the two ends. CDR1 and CDR2 from the germline V gene are MNHNS and SASEGT. CDR3 length: 14 residues.

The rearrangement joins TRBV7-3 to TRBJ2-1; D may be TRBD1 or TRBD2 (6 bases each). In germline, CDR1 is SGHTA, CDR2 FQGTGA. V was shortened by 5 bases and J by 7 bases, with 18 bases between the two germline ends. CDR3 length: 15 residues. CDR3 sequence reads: CASSPYVGGGNEQFF. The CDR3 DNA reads TGTGCCAGCAGCCCCTATGTGGGGGGCGGGAATGAGCAGTTCTTC.

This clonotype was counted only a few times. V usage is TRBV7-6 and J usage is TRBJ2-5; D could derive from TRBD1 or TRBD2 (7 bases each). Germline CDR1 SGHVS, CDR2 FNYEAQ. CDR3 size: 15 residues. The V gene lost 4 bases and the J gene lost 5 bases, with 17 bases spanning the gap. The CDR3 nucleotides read TGTGCCAGCAGCTCCCAGGGGGGGGTATGGGAGACCCAGTACTTC. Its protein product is CASSSQGGVWETQYF.

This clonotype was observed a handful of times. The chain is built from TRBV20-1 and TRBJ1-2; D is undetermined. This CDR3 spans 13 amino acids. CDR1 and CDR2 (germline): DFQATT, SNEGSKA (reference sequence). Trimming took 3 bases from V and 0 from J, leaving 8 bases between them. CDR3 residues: CSASPTTNYGYTF. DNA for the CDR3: TGCAGTGCTAGTCCCACAACTAACTATGGCTACACCTTC.

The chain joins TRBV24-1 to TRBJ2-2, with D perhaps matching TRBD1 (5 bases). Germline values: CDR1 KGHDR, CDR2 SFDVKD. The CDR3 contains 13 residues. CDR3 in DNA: TGTGCGGTACAGGACGCGAACACCGGGGAGCTGTTTTTT. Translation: CAVQDANTGELFF.

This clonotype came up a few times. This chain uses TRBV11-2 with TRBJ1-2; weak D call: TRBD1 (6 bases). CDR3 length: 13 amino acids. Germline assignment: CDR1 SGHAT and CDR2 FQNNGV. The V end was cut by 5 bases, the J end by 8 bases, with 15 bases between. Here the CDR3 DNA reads TGTGCCAGCAGCGGGGGGGCCGGAGGAGGCTACACCTTC. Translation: CASSGGAGGGYTF.

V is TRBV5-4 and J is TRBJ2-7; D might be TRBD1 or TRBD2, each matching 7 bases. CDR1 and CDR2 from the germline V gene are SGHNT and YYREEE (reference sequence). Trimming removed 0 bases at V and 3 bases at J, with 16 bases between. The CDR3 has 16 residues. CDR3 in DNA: TGTGCCAGCAGCTTGGGACAGGGACTATACTACTACGAGCAGTACTTC. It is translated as CASSLGQGLYYYEQYF.